This TCR beta chain emerged from a study of glioma-infiltrating T cells after dendritic cell vaccination. Study details: Patients had newly diagnosed or recurrent glioblastoma and received dendritic cell vaccines.

The germline V gene encodes CDR1 SGHTA and CDR2 FQGNSA. This CDR3 has 17 amino acids. J gave up 7 bases and V 0 bases, and 8 bases lay outside the gene matches. Time point noted: after dendritic cell vaccination, including at tumor progression/relapse. The PCR used 60 V beta and 13 J beta primers. Measured with immunoSEQ multiplex PCR; TCRdb has only the in-frame clones, and not every one. Of about 24,000 clones in the sample, just under 90% were seen once. The chain couples TRBV7-2 to TRBJ2-2; 10 bases fit TRBD2. This TCR was sampled from a human donor with glioblastoma. Source: blood, taken after dendritic cell vaccination. The CDR3 loop is CASSLAAAGGPNGELFF. The CDR3 nucleotides are TGTGCCAGCAGCTTAGCGGCAGCGGGGGGGCCAAACGGGGAGCTGTTTTTT.